This T cell receptor beta chain came from a study of blood T cell repertoires in COVID-19. As for the study in general: Italy, Spain and the United States were the sources of the convalescent and acute COVID-19 samples. PBMCs, B-cell-depleted T cells, or T cells provided the cDNA or gDNA that made up the material.

This clone has a single count. Deletions cut 1 base from V and 1 base from J, with 5 bases between. CDR3 length: 13 residues. The germline gives CDR1 SGHNT, CDR2 YYREEE (reference sequence). Original handling: Researchers report that nucleated cell counts were estimated from reference gene primer amplification. Sequencing was performed with immunoSEQ multiplex PCR; in TCRdb, only in-frame clones are kept and a portion is missing. V and J calls and clone size are copied from that table; D and trimming were computed from the DNA. Of fewer than 140,000 clones listed, 84% are singletons. Sequencing was done on a sample of peripheral blood. This clonotype was obtained from a woman aged 55 to 70 with acute or convalescent COVID-19. The chain couples TRBV5-4 to TRBJ1-1; no clear D. DNA for the CDR3: TGTGCCAGCAGCTTGAACAGGAACACTGAAGCTTTCTTT. It encodes CASSLNRNTEAFF.